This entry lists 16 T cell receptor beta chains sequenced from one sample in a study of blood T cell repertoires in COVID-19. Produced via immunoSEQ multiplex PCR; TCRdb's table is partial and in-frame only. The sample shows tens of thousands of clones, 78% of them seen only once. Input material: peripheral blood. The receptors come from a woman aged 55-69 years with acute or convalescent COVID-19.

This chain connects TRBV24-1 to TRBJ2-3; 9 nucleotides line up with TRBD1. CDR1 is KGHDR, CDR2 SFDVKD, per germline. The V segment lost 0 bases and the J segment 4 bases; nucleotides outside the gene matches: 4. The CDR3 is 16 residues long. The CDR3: CATSDLKDRGADTQYF. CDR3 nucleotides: TGTGCCACCAGTGATTTGAAGGACAGGGGTGCAGATACGCAGTATTTT.

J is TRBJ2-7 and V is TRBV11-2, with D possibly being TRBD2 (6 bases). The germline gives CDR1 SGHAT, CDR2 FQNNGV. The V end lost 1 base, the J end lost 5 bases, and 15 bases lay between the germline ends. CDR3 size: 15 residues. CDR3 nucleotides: TGTGCCAGCAGCTTAGGCGCGGGGTGGGGGGACGAGCAGTACTTC. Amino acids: CASSLGAGWGDEQYF.

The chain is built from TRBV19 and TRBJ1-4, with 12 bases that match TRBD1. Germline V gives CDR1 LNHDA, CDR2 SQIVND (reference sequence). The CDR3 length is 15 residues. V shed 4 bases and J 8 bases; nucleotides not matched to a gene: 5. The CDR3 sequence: CASSTTGTGGEKLFF. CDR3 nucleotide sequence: TGTGCCAGTAGTACCACCGGGACAGGGGGCGAAAAACTGTTTTTT.

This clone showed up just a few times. CDR3 bases: TGTGCCAGCAGTATGGAGGGCGGCGGCTACACCTTC. Its translation is CASSMEGGGYTF. This chain uses TRBV6-5 with TRBJ1-2, with unresolved D. Deletions cut 5 bases from V and 8 bases from J, with 12 bases between. CDR3 length: 12 residues. Germline V gives CDR1 MNHEY, CDR2 SVGAGI.

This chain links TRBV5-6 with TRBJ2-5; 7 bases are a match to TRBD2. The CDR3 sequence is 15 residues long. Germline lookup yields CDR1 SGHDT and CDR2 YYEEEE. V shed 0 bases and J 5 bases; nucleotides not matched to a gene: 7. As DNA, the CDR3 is TGTGCCAGCAGCTTGGAGATAGCGGGTATGGAGACCCAGTACTTC. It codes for CASSLEIAGMETQYF. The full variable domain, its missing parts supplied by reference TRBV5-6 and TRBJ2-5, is DAGVTQSPTHLIKTRGQQVTLRCSPKSGHDTVSWYQQALGQGPQFIFQYYEEEERQRGNFPDRFSGHQFPNYSSELNVNALLLGDSALYLCASSLEIAGMETQYFGPGTRLLVL.

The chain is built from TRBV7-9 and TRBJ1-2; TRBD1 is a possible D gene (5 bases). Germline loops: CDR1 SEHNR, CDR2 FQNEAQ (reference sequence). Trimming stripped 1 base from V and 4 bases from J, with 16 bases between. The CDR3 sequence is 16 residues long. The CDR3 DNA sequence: TGTGCCAGCAGCTTAGTTCAGGGCGTCGAGGTCTATGGCTACACCTTC. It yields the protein CASSLVQGVEVYGYTF.

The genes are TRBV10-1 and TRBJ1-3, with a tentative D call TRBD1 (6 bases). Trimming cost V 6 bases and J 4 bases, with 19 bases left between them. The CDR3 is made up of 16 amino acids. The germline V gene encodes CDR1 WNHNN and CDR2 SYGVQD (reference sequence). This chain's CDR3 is CASRTKDSGGGNTIYF. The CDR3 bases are TGCGCCAGCAGGACTAAGGACAGTGGTGGAGGAAACACCATATATTTT.

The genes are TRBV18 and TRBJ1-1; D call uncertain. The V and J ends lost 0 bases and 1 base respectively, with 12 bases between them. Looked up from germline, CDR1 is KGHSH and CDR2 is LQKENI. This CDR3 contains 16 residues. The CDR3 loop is CASSPPVRASNTEAFF. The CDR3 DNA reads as TGTGCCAGCTCACCACCGGTGAGGGCGTCGAACACTGAAGCTTTCTTT.

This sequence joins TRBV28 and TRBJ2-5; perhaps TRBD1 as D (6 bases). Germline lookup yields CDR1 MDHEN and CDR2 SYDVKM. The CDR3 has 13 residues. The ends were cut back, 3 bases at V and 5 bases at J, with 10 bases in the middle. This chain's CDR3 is CASSFAGVETQYF. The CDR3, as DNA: TGTGCCAGCAGTTTTGCAGGGGTGGAGACCCAGTACTTC.

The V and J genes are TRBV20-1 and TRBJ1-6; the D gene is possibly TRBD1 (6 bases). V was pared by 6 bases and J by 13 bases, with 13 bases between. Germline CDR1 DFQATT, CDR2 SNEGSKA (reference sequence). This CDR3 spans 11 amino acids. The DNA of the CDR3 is TGCAGTGCCGTGGGGGACATCCCCCTCCACTTT. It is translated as CSAVGDIPLHF.

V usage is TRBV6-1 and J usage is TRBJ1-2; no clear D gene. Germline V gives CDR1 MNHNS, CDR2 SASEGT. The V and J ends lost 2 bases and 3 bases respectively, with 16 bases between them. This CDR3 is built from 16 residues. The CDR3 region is CASSELGSLSDYGYTF. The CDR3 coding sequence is TGTGCCAGCAGTGAACTAGGCAGCCTTTCGGACTATGGCTACACCTTC.

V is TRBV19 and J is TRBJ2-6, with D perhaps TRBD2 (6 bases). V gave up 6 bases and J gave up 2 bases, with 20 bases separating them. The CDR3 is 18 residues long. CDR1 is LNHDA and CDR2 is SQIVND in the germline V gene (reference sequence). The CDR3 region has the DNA TGTGCCAGTAGCCTCATAGCGGCGAGGGATCCTGGGGCCAACGTCCTGACTTTC. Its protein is CASSLIAARDPGANVLTF. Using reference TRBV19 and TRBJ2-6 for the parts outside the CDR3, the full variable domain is DGGITQSPKYLFRKEGQNVTLSCEQNLNHDAMYWYRQDPGQGLRLIYYSQIVNDFQKGDIAEGYSVSREKKESFPLTVTSAQKNPTAFYLCASSLIAARDPGANVLTFGAGSRLTVL.

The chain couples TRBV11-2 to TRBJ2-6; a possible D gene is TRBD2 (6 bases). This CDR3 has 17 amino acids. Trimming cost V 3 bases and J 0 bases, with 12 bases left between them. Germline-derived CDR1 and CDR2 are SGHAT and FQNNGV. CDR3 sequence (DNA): TGTGCCAGCAGCTTCGGCGGGGCCACCTCTGGGGCCAACGTCCTGACTTTC. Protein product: CASSFGGATSGANVLTF.

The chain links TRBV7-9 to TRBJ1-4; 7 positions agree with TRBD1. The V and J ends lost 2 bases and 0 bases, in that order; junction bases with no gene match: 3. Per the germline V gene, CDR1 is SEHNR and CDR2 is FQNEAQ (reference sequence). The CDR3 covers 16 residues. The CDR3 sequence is CASSLRGTATNEKLFF. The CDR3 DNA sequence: TGTGCCAGCAGCTTAAGGGGGACAGCAACTAATGAAAAACTGTTTTTT. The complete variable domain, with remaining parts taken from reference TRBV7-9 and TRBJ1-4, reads DTGVSQNPRHKITKRGQNVTFRCDPISEHNRLYWYRQTLGQGPEFLTYFQNEAQLEKSRLLSDRFSAERPKGSFSTLEIQRTEQGDSAMYLCASSLRGTATNEKLFFGSGTQLSVL.

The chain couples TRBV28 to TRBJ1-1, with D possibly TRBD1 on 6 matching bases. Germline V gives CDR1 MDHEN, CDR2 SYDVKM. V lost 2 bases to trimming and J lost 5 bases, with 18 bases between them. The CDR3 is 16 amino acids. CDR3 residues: CASSLGGLGPRTEAFF. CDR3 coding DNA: TGTGCCAGCAGTTTAGGGGGCCTCGGACCCCGGACTGAAGCTTTCTTT. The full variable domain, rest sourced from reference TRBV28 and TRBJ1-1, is DVKVTQSSRYLVKRTGEKVFLECVQDMDHENMFWYRQDPGLGLRLIYFSYDVKMKEKGDIPEGYSVSREKKERFSLILESASTNQTSMYLCASSLGGLGPRTEAFFGQGTRLTVV.

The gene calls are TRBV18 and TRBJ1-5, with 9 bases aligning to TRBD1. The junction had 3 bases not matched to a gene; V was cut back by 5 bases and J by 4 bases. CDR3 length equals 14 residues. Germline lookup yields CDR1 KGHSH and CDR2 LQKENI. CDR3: CASSAQGANQPQHF. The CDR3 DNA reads TGTGCCAGCTCAGCACAGGGGGCTAATCAGCCCCAGCATTTT.